One sample yielded the 12 T cell receptor beta chains listed below, sequenced in a study of human T cells and chemical hapten exposure. TCRdb recomputed calls from the RACE reads with MiXCR, one row per CDR3 protein. This sample has just over 90,000 distinct CDR3 sequences; about 8.7% occur once, and the top ten carry roughly 3.1%. Time point defined: healthy volunteer bleed at 2 weeks. Before extraction, the whole blood was not fractionated, and total RNA was taken from it. The sequencing sample was made of whole blood. All receptors come from a female donor in good health. Some clones in this sample may be carry-over from other donors' samples.

The gene calls are TRBV9 and TRBJ2-1, with a tentative D call TRBD2 (6 bases). Per the germline V gene, CDR1 is SGDLS and CDR2 is YYNGEE. The V end lost 4 bases, the J end lost 0 bases, and 11 bases lay between the germline ends. This CDR3 comprises 15 residues. This CDR3 reads CASSFSGSSYNEQFF. The CDR3 DNA reads as TGTGCCAGCAGCTTTAGCGGTAGCTCCTACAATGAGCAGTTCTTC.

Only a few counts were recorded for this clonotype. The chain employs TRBV20-1 and TRBJ2-5; D is undetermined. V was trimmed by 0 bases and J by 2 bases, leaving 10 bases between them. CDR3 length equals 14 residues. CDR1 DFQATT and CDR2 SNEGSKA come from the germline V gene (reference sequence). As DNA, the CDR3 is TGCAGTGCTAGAGATCCAGGACGACAAGAGACCCAGTACTTC. This encodes CSARDPGRQETQYF.

This chain connects TRBV7-9 to TRBJ2-1; TRBD1 might be the D (6 bases). CDR1 is SEHNR, CDR2 FQNEAQ, per germline (reference sequence). V was shortened by 5 bases and J by 10 bases, with 12 bases between the two germline ends. The CDR3 is 12 amino acids. Here the CDR3 DNA reads TGTGCCAGCAGCCCCTACACAGGGGAGCAGTTCTTC. This gives the protein CASSPYTGEQFF.

The chain uses TRBV28 and TRBJ2-7; D is possibly TRBD1 (6 bases). Germline V gene lookup returns CDR1 MDHEN and CDR2 SYDVKM. This CDR3 contains 15 residues. The ends were cut back, 3 bases at V and 0 bases at J, with 12 bases in the middle. CDR3 loop: CASSFGGSSSYEQYF. The CDR3 DNA reads TGTGCCAGCAGTTTTGGGGGCTCGAGCTCCTACGAGCAGTACTTC.

This clonotype was counted only a few times. V is TRBV19 and J is TRBJ2-7; 7 bases fit TRBD1. Germline V gene lookup returns CDR1 LNHDA and CDR2 SQIVND (reference sequence). The trim removed 6 bases at V and 6 bases at J, leaving 14 bases unmatched. The CDR3 is 15 amino acids. CDR3: CASRSPHRGDFEQYF. As DNA, the CDR3 is TGTGCCAGTAGAAGCCCTCACAGGGGAGACTTCGAGCAGTACTTC.

This clonotype has just a few counts. This rearrangement joins TRBV4-2 to TRBJ1-1; 10 bases match TRBD1. The CDR3 has 15 residues. The J segment lost 5 bases and the V segment lost 3 bases, leaving 6 bases of the junction unmatched. Germline V CDR1 and CDR2: LGHNA, YNFKEQ. The CDR3 sequence is CASSQGQGRWTEAFF. The CDR3 DNA reads as TGTGCCAGCAGCCAGGGACAGGGGAGGTGGACTGAAGCTTTCTTT.

This clonotype was seen only a few times. This sequence joins TRBV19 and TRBJ1-3; D remains ambiguous. The CDR3 length is 14 residues. CDR1 LNHDA and CDR2 SQIVND come from the germline V gene (reference sequence). Trimming pared 0 bases from V and 3 bases from J, leaving 6 bases between. The CDR3 protein is CASSIESVGNTIYF. The CDR3, as DNA: TGTGCCAGTAGTATAGAGTCGGTTGGAAACACCATATATTTT.

This clonotype was observed many times. The V call is TRBV29-1, the J call TRBJ2-5; 9 positions agree with TRBD2. Trimming at V came to 7 bases and at J to 5 bases, leaving 11 bases not matched to a gene. This CDR3 is 14 amino acids long. Germline CDR1 and CDR2: SQVTM and ANQGSEA. CDR3 coding DNA: TGCAGCGCAGTTAGCGGGAGACGGGTTGAGACCCAGTACTTC. Translating it yields CSAVSGRRVETQYF.

The chain is built from TRBV2 and TRBJ1-4; TRBD1 matches at 10 bases. V was pared by 6 bases and J by 2 bases, with 6 bases of the junction left unmatched. The germline V gene has CDR1 SNHLY and CDR2 FYNNEI. The length of the CDR3 is 16 residues. CDR3 region: CASRLPGQGTNEKLFF. The CDR3 nucleotides are TGTGCCAGCAGGTTACCGGGACAGGGGACTAATGAAAAACTGTTTTTT.

The V call is TRBV29-1, the J call TRBJ2-2; either TRBD1 or TRBD2 may fit D (5 bases each). V was cut by 3 bases and J by 7 bases, with 12 bases left in between. Germline V gives CDR1 SQVTM, CDR2 ANQGSEA. This CDR3 has 13 residues. CDR3 sequence: CSVDLGDGGELFF. The DNA for the CDR3 is TGCAGCGTTGATTTAGGGGACGGCGGGGAGCTGTTTTTT.

The sample holds many counts of this clonotype. CDR3 residues: CSATTATNEKLFF. The CDR3 coding sequence is TGCAGCGCAACGACTGCAACTAATGAAAAACTGTTTTTT. The chain has TRBV29-1 and TRBJ1-4; no clear D. Germline CDR1 is SQVTM and CDR2 is ANQGSEA. The CDR3 has 13 amino acids. The germline V and J ends were trimmed by 7 bases and 0 bases, with 9 bases remaining between them.

This chain links TRBV7-9 with TRBJ1-5; weak D call: TRBD1 (6 bases). V lost 1 base and J 6 bases, leaving 13 bases between the germline ends. The CDR3 loop spans 15 amino acids. Germline CDR1 SEHNR, CDR2 FQNEAQ (reference sequence). CDR3 in DNA: TGTGCCAGCAGCTTAGGGGAGGGGGTGGGTCAGCCCCAGCATTTT. Translated, it gives CASSLGEGVGQPQHF.